This T cell receptor (beta chain) was documented in a study of OX40 agonist ivuxolimab in advanced cancers. As for the study more broadly: Ivuxolimab, which targeted the costimulatory receptor OX40 (CD134), was an agonistic, fully human IgG2 monoclonal antibody. Prior anti-PD-1, anti-PD-L1 or anti-CTLA-4 therapy was permitted, and 35% to 40% of dose-escalation patients had received checkpoint inhibitors. Intravenous ivuxolimab was administered to patients every 2 weeks at six dose levels: 0.01, 0.1, 0.3, 1.5, 3 and 10 mg/kg. The paper covers the monotherapy dose-escalation part of the phase I ivuxolimab trial, which included N of about 51 patients. Of the roughly 51 dose-escalation patients, hepatocellular carcinoma was present in 19, melanoma in approximately 15, renal cell carcinoma in 9 and head and neck cancer in 9. Partial responses occurred in three dose-escalation patients: two with cutaneous melanoma and one with hepatocellular carcinoma. The purpose of peripheral TCRbeta sequencing was to test whether ivuxolimab changed TCR sequence diversity and led to clonal T-cell expansion. A male proportion of roughly 80% and a mean age of 60 years, ranging from about 23 to 79, were recorded for the dose-escalation cohort. Results and caveats for the whole study, not just this receptor: On average, CD8+ T cells showed more expanded clones than CD4+ T cells after ivuxolimab. In the 0.1-3.0 mg/kg groups, partial responders had among the lowest normalized peripheral clonal expansion, particularly in CD8+ T cells. Low levels of normalized T-cell clonal expansion were also seen in some patients who did not respond. The antigen specificity of the peripheral T cells that underwent clonal expansion was not determined. At doses from 0.1 to 3.0 mg/kg, clonal expansion was seen in both CD4+ and CD8+ blood T cells between baseline and week 6.

CDR1 and CDR2 are drawn from the germline V gene (reference sequence): PRHDT, FYEKMQ. The germline V and J ends show losses of 0 bases and 4 bases respectively, and no gene match explains 3 bases of the junction. The CDR3 covers 15 residues, taking in both the cysteine and the phenylalanine. Of the read, only the CDR3 DNA is kept; its 45 bases are in frame from base 1. Genomic DNA was isolated from the sorted cells so that the TCRbeta CDR3 region could be sequenced. The immunoSEQ Assay was used for sequencing of TCRbeta CDR3 regions. TCRdb carries this immuneACCESS record with in-frame sequences only. Its versions omit some clonotypes, under half of them owing to an unresolved V gene in the studies checked, with the rest unexplained. The sample table records about 35,000 clones; approximately 84% of these occur just once. The ten largest clones capture around 10% of the sample. About this clone: What this receptor recognizes is not known. The sample holds no much larger clone one base away, and base qualities are not on file.

Patients with a history of autoimmune disease or receiving systemic immunosuppression were excluded from the trial. Peripheral blood for TCR sequencing was drawn from every dose cohort at baseline, at cycle 4 day 1 and at cycle 7 day 1. Samples came from an open-label, multicenter, first-in-human phase I dose-escalation trial of ivuxolimab. Adults with locally advanced or metastatic melanoma, renal cell carcinoma, hepatocellular carcinoma or head and neck squamous cell carcinoma were enrolled in the trial. Before TCR sequencing, CD4+ T cells and CD8+ T cells from peripheral blood were sorted into separate populations.

Specimen: CD4+ or CD8+ T cells sorted from blood, collected in a trial of the OX40 agonist ivuxolimab. The clonotype comes from an adult with an advanced solid tumor such as melanoma, head and neck, liver or kidney cancer. The chain is made from TRBV13 and TRBJ2-7; 10 junctional bases match TRBD2. The CDR3 amino acid sequence is: CASSLGAGGAYEQYF. The DNA sequence follows: TGTGCCAGCAGCTTAGGAGCGGGAGGGGCTTACGAGCAGTACTTC.